The 27 T cell receptor beta chains reported below all come from one sample, sequenced in a study of response to subunit inactivated influenza vaccine. Each CDR3 protein gets one entry after TCRdb re-called the RT-PCR reads with MiXCR. The table has fewer than 600,000 distinct CDR3 sequences, approximately 6.9% seen once. This specimen consisted of PBMCs from blood, obtained about 23 months after vaccination. The receptor set was obtained from a man aged 50-75 years who received an inactivated influenza vaccine.

This clonotype came up a few times. The V gene is TRBV12-3 or TRBV12-4, the J gene TRBJ2-5; no clear D. Trimming pared 4 bases from V and 7 bases from J, leaving 13 bases between. This CDR3 is 13 amino acids long. The CDR3 coding sequence is TGTGCCAGCAGTTCCGGGCCGCCGAGGACCCAGTACTTC. It specifies CASSSGPPRTQYF.

Comment on this clonotype: One end of the junction is discordant with germline, which a read error may explain. The chain has TRBV3-1 and TRBJ2-4; possible D gene TRBD1, 6 bases. Germline V gene sequence: CDR1 LGHDT, CDR2 YNNKEL (reference sequence). The CDR3 is made up of 16 amino acids. CDR3 sequence: CASCQVPGAAKNIQYF. DNA of the CDR3: TGTGCCAGCTGCCAAGTGCCAGGGGCAGCCAAAAACATTCAGTACTTC.

This clonotype was seen many times. The chain recombines TRBV6-1 with TRBJ2-2; TRBD2 matches 9 bases. The CDR3 totals 15 residues. In germline, CDR1 is MNHNS, CDR2 SASEGT. V trimming: 3 bases; J trimming: 5 bases; junction bases outside the gene matches: 4. The CDR3 sequence is CASSETSGITGELFF. The CDR3 DNA follows: TGTGCCAGCAGTGAGACTAGCGGTATTACCGGGGAGCTGTTTTTT.

This clonotype has ten or more counts. The gene calls are TRBV12-3 or TRBV12-4 and TRBJ1-5; no clear D. This CDR3 is built from 14 residues. V shed 8 bases and J shed 8 bases, with 19 bases lying between them. The CDR3, as DNA: TGTGCCAGCCTACCCGGGAGCTCCAGTGAGCCCCAGCATTTT. This gives the protein CASLPGSSSEPQHF.

The table lists this clonotype with many counts. J is TRBJ2-2 and V is TRBV15, with no clear D. CDR3 length: 16 amino acids. Trimming took 0 bases from V and 6 from J, leaving 14 bases between them. Germline V gene data show CDR1 as LNHNV and CDR2 as YYDKDF (reference sequence). CDR3 residues: CATSRDPRTGSGELFF. CDR3 bases: TGTGCCACCAGCAGAGATCCCCGTACTGGGTCCGGGGAGCTGTTTTTT.

This clonotype was seen a handful of times. The rearrangement joins TRBV10-3 to TRBJ1-5; tentative D call: TRBD1 (6 bases). The germline V gene encodes CDR1 ENHRY and CDR2 SYGVKD. This CDR3 comprises 15 residues. V dropped 2 bases and J dropped 1 base, with 9 bases sitting between them. CDR3: CAISEAGVSNQPQHF. CDR3 nucleotides: TGTGCCATCAGTGAGGCAGGGGTAAGCAATCAGCCCCAGCATTTT.

The chain recombines TRBV7-6 with TRBJ2-7; the D is unclear. The CDR3 runs to 15 residues. V gave up 1 base and J gave up 1 base, with 11 bases separating them. CDR1 is SGHVS, CDR2 FNYEAQ, per germline. CDR3 residues: CASSLGPTFSYEQYF. CDR3 nucleotide sequence: TGTGCCAGCAGCTTAGGCCCCACCTTTTCCTACGAGCAGTACTTC. Full variable domain (missing parts from reference TRBV7-6 and TRBJ2-7): GAGVSQSPRYKVTKRGQDVALRCDPISGHVSLYWYRQALGQGPEFLTYFNYEAQQDKSGLPNDRFSAERPEGSISTLTIQRTEQRDSAMYRCASSLGPTFSYEQYFGPGTRLTVT.

This clonotype was counted many times. The chain joins TRBV10-3 to TRBJ2-5; TRBD2 matches at 10 bases. Trimming at V came to 4 bases and at J to 4 bases, leaving 6 bases not matched to a gene. Germline V gives CDR1 ENHRY, CDR2 SYGVKD. The CDR3 has 15 amino acids. CDR3 in amino acids: CAISGASGSIETQYF. CDR3 nucleotides: TGTGCCATCAGTGGGGCTAGCGGGAGTATAGAGACCCAGTACTTC.

CDR3 coding DNA: TGTGCCAGCAGCCTCCAGGGACAGCTGAACACCGGGGAGCTGTTTTTT. It codes for CASSLQGQLNTGELFF. The chain recombines TRBV11-1 with TRBJ2-2, with 7 bases identical to TRBD1. Trimming removed 5 bases from V and 1 base from J; junction bases left unmatched: 7. Germline lookup yields CDR1 SGHAT and CDR2 FQDESV (reference sequence). The CDR3 is 16 amino acids.

This clonotype was observed at least ten times. This chain links TRBV20-1 with TRBJ1-2, with D unclear. V was cut by 1 base and J by 7 bases, with 10 bases left in between. This CDR3 has 12 residues. Germline V gives CDR1 DFQATT, CDR2 SNEGSKA (reference sequence). In nucleotides, the CDR3 is TGCAGTGCTAGAGCCCGCGTTCGTGGCTACACCTTC. It specifies CSARARVRGYTF.

In this sample, this clonotype turned up many times. V is TRBV20-1 and J is TRBJ2-6; tentatively, D is TRBD1 (6 bases). CDR1 is DFQATT, CDR2 SNEGSKA, per germline (reference sequence). Between the trimmed V and J ends, which lost 4 bases and 0 bases, there was a span of 13 bases. The CDR3 sequence is 16 residues long. Here the CDR3 reads CSATAPGDSGANVLTF. Written as DNA, the CDR3 is TGCAGTGCTACTGCCCCAGGGGACTCTGGGGCCAACGTCCTGACTTTC.

This clonotype was observed at least ten times. The rearrangement uses TRBV7-9 and TRBJ2-3, with D unclear. The CDR3 covers 13 residues. CDR1 SEHNR and CDR2 FQNEAQ come from the germline V gene (reference sequence). V lost 4 bases and J 5 bases, leaving 10 bases between the germline ends. The CDR3 loop is CASSSLLEDTQYF. In nucleotides, the CDR3 is TGTGCCAGCAGCTCCCTCCTAGAAGATACGCAGTATTTT.

At least ten counts were recorded for this clonotype. The chain combines TRBV6-1 with TRBJ1-1; D is possibly TRBD1 (5 bases). The germline gives CDR1 MNHNS, CDR2 SASEGT. The CDR3 runs 15 residues. V was clipped by 5 bases and J by 4 bases, with 17 bases between them. CDR3 protein: CASSTGAQPPTEAFF. CDR3 in DNA: TGTGCCAGCAGTACCGGGGCCCAGCCCCCCACTGAAGCTTTCTTT.

This chain joins TRBV3-1 and TRBJ2-1; 10 bases line up with TRBD1. CDR3 length: 15 amino acids. Germline assignment: CDR1 LGHDT and CDR2 YNNKEL (reference sequence). The V and J ends lost 4 bases and 7 bases, in that order; junction bases with no gene match: 7. The CDR3 reads CASSLTGGGGNEQFF. The CDR3 coding sequence is TGTGCCAGCAGCCTGACAGGGGGCGGTGGTAATGAGCAGTTCTTC.

The rearrangement links TRBV18 to TRBJ2-7, with TRBD1 identical over 7 bases. After removal of 9 bases from V and 2 bases from J, the junction contained 13 bases not matched to a gene. The germline CDR1 and CDR2 sequences are KGHSH and LQKENI. The CDR3 runs 15 residues. CDR3 sequence (DNA): TGTGCCAGTTTTAAAACAGGGGCCGCTGCCTACGAGCAGTACTTC. The encoded protein is CASFKTGAAAYEQYF.

This clonotype was recorded at least ten times. This rearrangement joins TRBV20-1 to TRBJ2-2; 11 bases match TRBD2. This CDR3 has 16 amino acids. The trim removed 0 bases at V and 3 bases at J, leaving 3 bases unmatched. Germline CDR1 is DFQATT and CDR2 is SNEGSKA (reference sequence). The CDR3 DNA sequence: TGCAGTGCTAGAGATAAGACTAGCGGGGACACCGGGGAGCTGTTTTTT. Amino acid sequence: CSARDKTSGDTGELFF.

This clonotype was seen repeatedly, ten times or more. The rearrangement uses TRBV12-3 or TRBV12-4 and TRBJ1-2; D perhaps matches TRBD1 (6 bases). CDR3 length equals 14 residues. Trimming cost V 8 bases and J 7 bases, with 20 bases left between them. The CDR3 is CASAYGWGLGGYTF. CDR3 in DNA: TGTGCCAGCGCCTATGGGTGGGGGCTAGGTGGCTACACCTTC.

This clonotype was detected a few times. J is TRBJ2-1 and V is TRBV12-3 or TRBV12-4; D gene ambiguous. The CDR3 is made up of 13 amino acids. Trimming removed 5 bases from V and 5 bases from J, with 10 bases in between. The CDR3 DNA sequence: TGTGCCAGCAGTATTACTCTGGACAATGAGCAGTTCTTC. It is translated as CASSITLDNEQFF.

This clonotype was seen repeatedly, ten times or more. The rearrangement joins TRBV21-1 to TRBJ2-5; the table's D call, TRBD2, has no DNA check behind it. TRBV21-1 is labeled a pseudogene. The CDR3 is made up of 14 amino acids. The CDR3 sequence is CASSLPTSGETQYF. The CDR3 nucleotides are TGTGCCAGCAGCTTACCGACCAGCGGAGAGACCCAGTACTTC.

The rearrangement joins TRBV15 to TRBJ1-1, with a weak D call TRBD1 (5 bases). With 1 base removed from V and 7 bases from J, the gap between germline ends came to 7 bases. Germline V gene lookup returns CDR1 LNHNV and CDR2 YYDKDF (reference sequence). CDR3 length: 12 amino acids. The CDR3 DNA sequence: TGTGCCACCAGCAGAGTGAGGGGTGAAGCTTTCTTT. It translates to CATSRVRGEAFF.

This clonotype has ten or more counts. The chain uses TRBV12-3 or TRBV12-4 and TRBJ2-1; weak D call: TRBD1 (5 bases). The V end lost 7 bases, the J end lost 0 bases, and 10 bases lay between the germline ends. CDR3 length: 14 amino acids. CDR3 sequence: CASNLGDSYNEQFF. The CDR3 region has the DNA TGTGCCAGCAACCTAGGGGACTCCTACAATGAGCAGTTCTTC.

There are a few counts of this clonotype. The chain recombines TRBV28 with TRBJ1-4, with D uncertain. Germline CDR1 is MDHEN and CDR2 is SYDVKM. Trimming stripped 4 bases from V and 8 bases from J, with 8 bases between. The CDR3 has 12 residues. As DNA, the CDR3 is TGTGCCAGCAGTTCTAGAGGGGAAAAACTGTTTTTT. It translates to CASSSRGEKLFF.

This sequence joins TRBV5-5 and TRBJ1-2; D ambiguous. Germline V gene sequence: CDR1 SGHKS, CDR2 YYEKEE (reference sequence). The length of the CDR3 is 13 residues. V lost 0 bases and J 4 bases, leaving 7 bases between the germline ends. The CDR3 is CASSLVEVYGYTF. CDR3 sequence (DNA): TGTGCCAGCAGCTTGGTAGAGGTCTATGGCTACACCTTC.

A few counts support this clonotype. The genes are TRBV4-1 and TRBJ2-7; D uncertain. Germline V lookup: CDR1 MGHRA, CDR2 YSYEKL. This CDR3 comprises 14 residues. The V gene lost 0 bases and the J gene lost 0 bases, with 6 bases spanning the gap. The CDR3 bases are TGCGCCAGCAGCCAAGATGACACCTCCTACGAGCAGTACTTC. Protein: CASSQDDTSYEQYF.

This clonotype was seen repeatedly, ten times or more. This chain uses TRBV12-3 or TRBV12-4 with TRBJ2-1; D possibly corresponds to TRBD1 (6 bases). The V and J ends lost 1 base and 4 bases respectively, with 14 bases between them. The CDR3 consists of 16 residues. The CDR3 sequence: CASSLDDTGNYNEQFF. Here the CDR3 DNA reads TGTGCCAGCAGTTTAGATGACACAGGGAATTACAATGAGCAGTTCTTC.

This clonotype has at least ten counts. This chain links TRBV20-1 with TRBJ2-7; 10 bases match TRBD1. The junction had 10 bases not matched to a gene; V was cut back by 1 base and J by 4 bases. CDR1 is DFQATT, CDR2 SNEGSKA, per germline (reference sequence). The length of the CDR3 is 16 residues. The CDR3 nucleotides read TGCAGTGCTAGAGGTCCACCGGACAGGGGGATGTACGAGCAGTACTTC. Its translation: CSARGPPDRGMYEQYF.

This clonotype was counted between two and nine times. This chain uses TRBV5-1 with TRBJ1-1; D gene unclear. The germline CDR1 and CDR2 sequences are SGHRS and YFSETQ. The CDR3 is 15 amino acids. V was cut by 4 bases and J by 1 base, with 14 bases left in between. CDR3 region: CASSPNPRRNTEAFF. The CDR3 region has the DNA TGCGCCAGCAGCCCCAACCCCCGGAGGAACACTGAAGCTTTCTTT.